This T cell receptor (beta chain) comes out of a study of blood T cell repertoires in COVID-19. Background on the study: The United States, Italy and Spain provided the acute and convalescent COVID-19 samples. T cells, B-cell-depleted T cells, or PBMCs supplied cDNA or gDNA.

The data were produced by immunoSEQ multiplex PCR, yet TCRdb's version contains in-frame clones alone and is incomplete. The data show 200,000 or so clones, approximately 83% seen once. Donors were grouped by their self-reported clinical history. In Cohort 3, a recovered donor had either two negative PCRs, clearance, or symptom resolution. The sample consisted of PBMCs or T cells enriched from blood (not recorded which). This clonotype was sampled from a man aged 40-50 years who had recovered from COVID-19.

The CDR3 DNA sequence: TGTGCCAGCAGCCCTCGACAGGGCGCAACTAATGAAAAACTGTTTTTT. It encodes CASSPRQGATNEKLFF. The rearrangement links TRBV5-5 to TRBJ1-4, with 7 bases lining up with TRBD1. The V gene end was trimmed by 4 bases and the J gene end by 0 bases; junction bases not matched to a gene: 6. Germline V gene lookup returns CDR1 SGHKS and CDR2 YYEKEE (reference sequence). This CDR3 comprises 16 residues.